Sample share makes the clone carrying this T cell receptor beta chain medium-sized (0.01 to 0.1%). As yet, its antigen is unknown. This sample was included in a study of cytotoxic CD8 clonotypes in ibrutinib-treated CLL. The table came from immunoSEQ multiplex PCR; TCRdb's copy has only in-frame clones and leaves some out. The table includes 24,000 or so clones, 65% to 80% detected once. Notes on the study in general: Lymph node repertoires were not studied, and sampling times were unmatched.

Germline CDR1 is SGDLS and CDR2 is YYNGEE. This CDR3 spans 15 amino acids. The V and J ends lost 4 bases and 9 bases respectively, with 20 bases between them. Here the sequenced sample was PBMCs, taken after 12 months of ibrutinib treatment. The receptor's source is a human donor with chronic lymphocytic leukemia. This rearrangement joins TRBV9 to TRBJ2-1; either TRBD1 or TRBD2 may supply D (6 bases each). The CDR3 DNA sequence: TGTGCCAGCAGCCAGGTAGGGGGGAATGTTGCTGAGCAGTTCTTC. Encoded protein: CASSQVGGNVAEQFF. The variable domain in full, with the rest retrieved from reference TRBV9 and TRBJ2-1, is DSGVTQTPKHLITATGQRVTLRCSPRSGDLSVYWYQQSLDQGLQFLIQYYNGEERAKGNILERFSAQQFPDLHSELNLSSLELGDSALYFCASSQVGGNVAEQFFGPGTRLTVL.